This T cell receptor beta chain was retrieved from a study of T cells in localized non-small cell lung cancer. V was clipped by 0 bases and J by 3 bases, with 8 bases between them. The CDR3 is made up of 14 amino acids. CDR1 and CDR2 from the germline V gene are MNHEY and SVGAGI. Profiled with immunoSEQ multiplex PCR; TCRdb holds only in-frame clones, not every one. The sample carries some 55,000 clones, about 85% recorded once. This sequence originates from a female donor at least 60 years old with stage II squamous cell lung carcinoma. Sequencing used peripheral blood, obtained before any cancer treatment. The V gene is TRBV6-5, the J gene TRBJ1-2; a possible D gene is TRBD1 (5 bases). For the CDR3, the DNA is TGTGCCAGCAGTTACTCAGGGGCAGACTATGGCTACACCTTC. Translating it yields CASSYSGADYGYTF.